This T cell receptor beta chain was documented in a study of response to subunit inactivated influenza vaccine. This clonotype was picked up a small number of times. Its antigen is undetermined. Looked up from germline, CDR1 is SGHTA and CDR2 is FQGNSA. V lost 3 bases and J lost 1, with 12 bases in between. The CDR3 has 15 amino acids. Study findings and constraints: The authors put forward the suggestion that each seasonal influenza vaccination may bring in only a limited number of new T cells.

Via MiXCR, TCRdb re-called the RT-PCR reads, giving one row per CDR3 protein. The data show hundreds of thousands of distinct CDR3 sequences, 14% seen once. The rearrangement uses TRBV7-2 and TRBJ2-5, with D uncertain. The starting material was PBMCs from blood, obtained about 14 days before vaccination. The clonotype was recovered from a man between 50 and 59 years old who received an inactivated influenza vaccine. CDR3 residues: CASSFTVTTQETQYF. The CDR3 bases are TGTGCCAGCAGCTTTACCGTAACTACCCAAGAGACCCAGTACTTC.